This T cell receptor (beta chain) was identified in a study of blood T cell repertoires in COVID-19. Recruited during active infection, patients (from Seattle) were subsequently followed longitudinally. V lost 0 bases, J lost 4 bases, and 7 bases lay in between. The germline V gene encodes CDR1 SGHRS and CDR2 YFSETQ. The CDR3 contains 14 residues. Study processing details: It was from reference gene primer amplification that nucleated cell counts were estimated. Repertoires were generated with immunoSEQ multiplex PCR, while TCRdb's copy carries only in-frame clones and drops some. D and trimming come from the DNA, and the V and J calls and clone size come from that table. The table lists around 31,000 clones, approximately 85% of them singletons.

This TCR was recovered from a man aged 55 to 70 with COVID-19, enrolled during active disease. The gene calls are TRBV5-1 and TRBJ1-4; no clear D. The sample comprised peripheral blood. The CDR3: CASSLAGNNEKLFF. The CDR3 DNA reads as TGCGCCAGCAGCTTGGCCGGGAATAATGAAAAACTGTTTTTT.